The 22 T cell receptor beta chains given below trace back to one sample, sequenced in a study of shared clonotypes between healthy human individuals. Measured with immunoSEQ multiplex PCR; TCRdb has only the in-frame clones, and not every one. The sample records more than 400,000 clones, 90% to 97% being singletons. The source material was naive CD4+ T cells sorted from blood. The subset here: CD45RA+ positively selected. The receptors come from a woman in her thirties in good health.

V is TRBV5-1 and J is TRBJ1-4; D may be TRBD1 (5 bases). Trimming stripped 2 bases from V and 4 bases from J, with 15 bases between. Germline CDR1 SGHRS, CDR2 YFSETQ. The CDR3 spans 16 residues. The CDR3 DNA sequence: TGCGCCAGCAGCTTCTCGGGGGGGAGCATTAATGAAAAACTGTTTTTT. This translates into CASSFSGGSINEKLFF.

The chain is built from TRBV28 and TRBJ1-6, with D hard to call. This CDR3 is built from 15 residues. Per the germline V gene, CDR1 is MDHEN and CDR2 is SYDVKM. V dropped 2 bases and J dropped 7 bases, with 12 bases sitting between them. The CDR3 here is CASSLRVGSNSPLHF. The DNA for the CDR3 is TGTGCCAGCAGTTTAAGAGTGGGCTCCAATTCACCCCTCCACTTT.

The genes are TRBV7-2 and TRBJ1-2; TRBD1 might be the D (6 bases). V lost 1 base and J lost 5, with 14 bases in between. CDR3 length: 15 amino acids. Germline lookup yields CDR1 SGHTA and CDR2 FQGNSA. The CDR3 nucleotides read TGTGCCAGCAGCTTAGGACAGGCCGGTTGGTATGGCTACACCTTC. It specifies CASSLGQAGWYGYTF.

The chain combines TRBV2 with TRBJ2-7; D not resolved. Trimming took off 7 bases at V and 6 bases at J, with 10 bases between the two ends. Germline CDR1 reads SNHLY; CDR2 reads FYNNEI. The CDR3 is 11 amino acids. CDR3: CASTEKSEQYF. The CDR3 DNA reads TGTGCCAGCACGGAGAAGTCCGAGCAGTACTTC.

The CDR3 region is CASSHPVSYEQYF. CDR3 sequence (DNA): TGTGCCAGCAGCCACCCGGTCTCCTACGAGCAGTACTTC. This chain uses TRBV14 with TRBJ2-7, with D unclear. The germline V gene has CDR1 SGHDN and CDR2 FVKESK. The V gene lost 3 bases and the J gene lost 0 bases, with 6 bases spanning the gap. The CDR3 extends over 13 amino acids. Full variable domain (remainder filled in from reference TRBV14 and TRBJ2-7): EAGVTQFPSHSVIEKGQTVTLRCDPISGHDNLYWYRRVMGKEIKFLLHFVKESKQDESGMPNNRFLAERTGGTYSTLKVQPAELEDSGVYFCASSHPVSYEQYFGPGTRLTVT.

The rearrangement joins TRBV19 to TRBJ1-4; weak D call: TRBD1 (6 bases). Trimming left V 9 bases short and J 5 bases short, with 19 bases between. This CDR3 spans 15 amino acids. Germline assignment: CDR1 LNHDA and CDR2 SQIVND (reference sequence). CDR3 protein: CASTPNRVNNEKLFF. In DNA, the CDR3 is TGTGCCAGCACACCCAACAGGGTTAACAATGAAAAACTGTTTTTT.

The chain recombines TRBV28 with TRBJ2-7; 8 positions match TRBD1. V dropped 7 bases and J dropped 5; count of bases not matched to a gene: 40. The CDR3 sequence is 24 residues long. The germline V gene encodes CDR1 MDHEN and CDR2 SYDVKM. CDR3 DNA sequence: TGTGCCAGCAATTGGCAGGGGCCCCCAGTTTTTTCCAACAACACCAGGGGGCCGCCTGACGAGCAGTACTTC. The encoded protein is CASNWQGPPVFSNNTRGPPDEQYF.

The V call is TRBV2, the J call TRBJ1-2; D gene ambiguous. V gave up 7 bases and J gave up 7 bases, with 16 bases separating them. The germline CDR1 and CDR2 sequences are SNHLY and FYNNEI. The CDR3 covers 13 residues. The CDR3 region is CASTLHPPFGYTF. DNA for the CDR3: TGTGCCAGCACCCTTCATCCACCCTTTGGCTACACCTTC. Full variable domain (outside the CDR3, taken from reference TRBV2 and TRBJ1-2): EPEVTQTPSHQVTQMGQEVILRCVPISNHLYFYWYRQILGQKVEFLVSFYNNEISEKSEIFDDQFSVERPDGSNFTLKIRSTKLEDSAMYFCASTLHPPFGYTFGSGTRLTVV.

J is TRBJ1-6 and V is TRBV5-4, with 11 positions matching TRBD1. Germline-derived CDR1 and CDR2 are SGHNT and YYREEE (reference sequence). This CDR3 is 16 amino acids long. V lost 3 bases and J lost 2; bases outside the gene matches: 1. The CDR3 sequence is CASSWDRGTYNSPLHF. The CDR3 region has the DNA TGTGCCAGCAGCTGGGACAGGGGGACCTATAATTCACCCCTCCACTTT.

The gene calls are TRBV19 and TRBJ1-1; D might be TRBD1 (6 bases). This CDR3 has 16 amino acids. Germline CDR1 and CDR2: LNHDA and SQIVND (reference sequence). V dropped 0 bases and J dropped 2 bases, with 13 bases sitting between them. DNA for the CDR3: TGTGCCAGTAGTATAGATCTTCACAGGGATAACACTGAAGCTTTCTTT. This codes for CASSIDLHRDNTEAFF.

This clone was counted a single time. CDR3 residues: CASSQDSGYGYTF. The DNA for the CDR3 is TGTGCCAGCAGCCAAGACAGTGGCTATGGCTACACCTTC. V and J are TRBV7-3 and TRBJ1-2; the D gene is possibly TRBD1 (5 bases). This CDR3 is 13 amino acids long. Trimming removed 5 bases from V and 4 bases from J, with 11 bases in between. CDR1 SGHTA and CDR2 FQGTGA come from the germline V gene.

The chain carries TRBV27 and TRBJ2-3, with D maybe TRBD2 (6 bases). Germline V gives CDR1 MNHEY, CDR2 SMNVEV (reference sequence). Deletions cut 3 bases from V and 5 bases from J, with 9 bases between. The CDR3 is 13 residues long. CDR3: CASSFTAGDTQYF. The CDR3 nucleotides read TGTGCCAGCAGTTTCACAGCGGGAGATACGCAGTATTTT.

The V and J genes are TRBV7-2 and TRBJ2-1; D is unresolved. The V gene's germline CDR1 is SGHTA and CDR2 FQGNSA. The CDR3 is made up of 12 amino acids. The V end was cut by 6 bases, the J end by 8 bases, with 11 bases between. CDR3 nucleotides: TGTGCCAGCAGTTCGGACCTGTATGAGCAGTTCTTC. Its translation is CASSSDLYEQFF.

V is TRBV5-4 and J is TRBJ2-7; TRBD1 agrees at 8 bases. CDR1 is SGHNT and CDR2 is YYREEE in the germline V gene (reference sequence). The CDR3 contains 16 residues. The J segment lost 4 bases and the V segment lost 4 bases, leaving 13 bases of the junction unmatched. CDR3 sequence reads: CASSPPPGQGDYEQYF. The CDR3 coding sequence is TGTGCCAGCAGCCCGCCTCCCGGACAGGGCGATTACGAGCAGTACTTC.

This clone showed up just once. This sequence joins TRBV28 and TRBJ2-1; TRBD2 agrees at 7 bases. Trimming at V came to 8 bases and at J to 3 bases, leaving 13 bases not matched to a gene. CDR3 size: 16 residues. Looked up from germline, CDR1 is MDHEN and CDR2 is SYDVKM. CDR3 in amino acids: CASGPDWSGIYNEQFF. DNA of the CDR3: TGTGCCAGCGGCCCAGATTGGAGCGGGATCTACAATGAGCAGTTCTTC.

V gene TRBV5-1 combines with J gene TRBJ1-6; D uncertain. Trimming stripped 1 base from V and 8 bases from J, with 10 bases between. Per germline, CDR1 SGHRS and CDR2 YFSETQ. CDR3 length equals 14 residues. The CDR3 reads CASSLTLTDSPLHF. The CDR3 nucleotides are TGCGCCAGCAGCTTGACCCTCACGGATTCACCCCTCCACTTT. The entire variable domain, with the rest obtained from reference TRBV5-1 and TRBJ1-6, is as follows: KAGVTQTPRYLIKTRGQQVTLSCSPISGHRSVSWYQQTPGQGLQFLFEYFSETQRNKGNFPGRFSGRQFSNSRSEMNVSTLELGDSALYLCASSLTLTDSPLHFGNGTRLTVT.

The chain carries TRBV29-1 and TRBJ1-1; D is possibly TRBD1 (5 bases). Per the germline V gene, CDR1 is SQVTM and CDR2 is ANQGSEA. The ends were cut back, 8 bases at V and 1 base at J, with 11 bases in the middle. This CDR3 has 12 residues. The CDR3 here is CSSGRENTEAFF. In DNA form, the CDR3 reads TGCAGCTCGGGACGGGAGAACACTGAAGCTTTCTTT. Using reference TRBV29-1 and TRBJ1-1 for the parts outside the CDR3, the full variable domain is SAVISQKPSRDICQRGTSLTIQCQVDSQVTMMFWYRQQPGQSLTLIATANQGSEATYESGFVIDKFPISRPNLTFSTLTVSNMSPEDSSIYLCSSGRENTEAFFGQGTRLTVV.

The chain employs TRBV28 and TRBJ2-7; no clear D gene. The CDR3 has 15 amino acids. Trimming pared 5 bases from V and 0 bases from J, leaving 14 bases between. The germline V gene encodes CDR1 MDHEN and CDR2 SYDVKM. CDR3 coding DNA: TGTGCCAGCAGTCCTACGCAGGATTCCTCCTACGAGCAGTACTTC. Translation gives CASSPTQDSSYEQYF.

The chain carries TRBV28 and TRBJ2-1; 7 nucleotides match TRBD2. The CDR3 has 16 amino acids. V shed 5 bases, J shed 8 bases, and the junction held 15 bases outside the gene matches. Germline lookup yields CDR1 MDHEN and CDR2 SYDVKM. The CDR3 protein is CASSPAHRGSGDEQFF. In DNA, the CDR3 is TGTGCCAGCAGTCCCGCCCATCGCGGGAGTGGGGATGAGCAGTTCTTC.

The chain couples TRBV7-9 to TRBJ2-5; possibly TRBD2 for D (6 bases). V was pared by 6 bases and J by 7 bases, with 18 bases between. Germline CDR1 reads SEHNR; CDR2 reads FQNEAQ (reference sequence). The length of the CDR3 is 14 residues. Here the CDR3 DNA reads TGTGCCAGCAGTCACACGGGACTGCAACGGACCCAGTACTTC. This encodes CASSHTGLQRTQYF.

The J gene is TRBJ2-1, the V gene TRBV5-1; 8 positions agree with TRBD2. With V trimmed by 0 bases and J by 11 bases, 4 bases remained unmatched. Germline V CDR1 and CDR2: SGHRS, YFSETQ. There are 13 residues in the CDR3. The CDR3 coding sequence is TGCGCCAGCAGCTTGGAAGCGGGAGTGAAGCAGTTCTTC. Protein: CASSLEAGVKQFF.

Of note for this clone: The same CDR3 is also encoded by other DNA sequences in this sample. V is TRBV6-6 and J is TRBJ2-7; 7 bases map to TRBD2. The trim removed 6 bases at V and 1 base at J, leaving 0 bases unmatched. This CDR3 contains 12 residues. CDR1 MNHNY and CDR2 SVGAGI come from the germline V gene (reference sequence). The CDR3 sequence: CASRGGSYEQYF. The DNA for the CDR3 is TGTGCCAGCAGGGGGGGGTCCTACGAGCAGTACTTC.